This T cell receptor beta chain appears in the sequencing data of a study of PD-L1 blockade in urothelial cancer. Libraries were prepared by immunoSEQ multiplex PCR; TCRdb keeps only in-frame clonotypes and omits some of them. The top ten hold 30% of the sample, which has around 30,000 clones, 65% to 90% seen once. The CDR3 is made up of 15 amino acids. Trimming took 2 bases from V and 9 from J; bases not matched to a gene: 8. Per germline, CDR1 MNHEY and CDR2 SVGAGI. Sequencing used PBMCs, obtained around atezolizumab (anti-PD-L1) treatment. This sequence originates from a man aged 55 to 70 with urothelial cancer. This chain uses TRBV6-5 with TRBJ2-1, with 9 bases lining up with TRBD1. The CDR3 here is CASSYMDRGSFEQFF. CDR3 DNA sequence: TGTGCCAGCAGTTACATGGACAGGGGCTCGTTTGAGCAGTTCTTC.